This T cell receptor (beta chain) was recovered during a study of graft-versus-host responses after intestinal transplantation. Study-wide context: Once they had received anti-thymocyte globulin induction, all recipients took tacrolimus and steroids for approximately three years.

Broader study findings: Marrow from the recipient contained GvH clones, some of which had appeared first in ileum or blood. Levels of circulating GvH clones at their peak were associated with early post-transplant HvG declines.

Profiled with immunoSEQ multiplex PCR; TCRdb holds only in-frame clones, not every one. The data show around 130,000 clones, more than 90% seen once. Germline V gene lookup returns CDR1 SNHLY and CDR2 FYNNEI. The CDR3 has 13 amino acids. Trimming removed 4 bases at V and 4 bases at J, with 10 bases between. Of note for this clone: Its antigen remains unidentified.

This clonotype was obtained from a human donor who received an intestinal transplant. The chain joins TRBV2 to TRBJ1-2, with no clear D. Here the sequenced sample was unstimulated CD4+ T cells sorted from spleen or lymph node cells, taken before intestinal transplant. CDR3 in DNA: TGTGCCAGCAGTGCGGAGAGGGCCTATGGCTACACCTTC. Protein product: CASSAERAYGYTF.